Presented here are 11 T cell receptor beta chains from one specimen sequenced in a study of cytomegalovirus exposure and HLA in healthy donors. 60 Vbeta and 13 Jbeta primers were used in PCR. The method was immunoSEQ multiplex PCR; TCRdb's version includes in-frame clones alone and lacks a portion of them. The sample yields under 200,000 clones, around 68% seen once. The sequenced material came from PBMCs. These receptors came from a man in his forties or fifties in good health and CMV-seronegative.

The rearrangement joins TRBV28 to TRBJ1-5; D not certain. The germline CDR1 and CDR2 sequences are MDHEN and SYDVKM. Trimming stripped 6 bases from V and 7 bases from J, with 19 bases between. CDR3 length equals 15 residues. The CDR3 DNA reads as TGTGCCAGCAGCACCCGGAGGGAGAGAGGACAGCCCCAGCATTTT. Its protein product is CASSTRRERGQPQHF.

Here the CDR3 DNA reads TGTGCCAGCAGCCCCACCTCCAGGGCCTCCACAGATACGCAGTATTTT. This codes for CASSPTSRASTDTQYF. The V and J genes are TRBV7-9 and TRBJ2-3, with a possible D match to TRBD1 (5 bases). CDR1 is SEHNR, CDR2 FQNEAQ, per germline (reference sequence). CDR3 length: 16 amino acids. Trimming took off 5 bases at V and 2 bases at J, with 17 bases between the two ends.

CDR3 sequence: CASPDGQGPPYEQYF. The CDR3 nucleotides are TGCGCCAGCCCCGACGGACAGGGGCCCCCCTACGAGCAGTACTTC. This chain links TRBV10-2 with TRBJ2-7, with TRBD1 matching 9 bases. V was pared by 8 bases and J by 2 bases, with 10 bases of the junction left unmatched. The germline V gene encodes CDR1 WSHSY and CDR2 SAAADI. The CDR3 is 15 residues long.

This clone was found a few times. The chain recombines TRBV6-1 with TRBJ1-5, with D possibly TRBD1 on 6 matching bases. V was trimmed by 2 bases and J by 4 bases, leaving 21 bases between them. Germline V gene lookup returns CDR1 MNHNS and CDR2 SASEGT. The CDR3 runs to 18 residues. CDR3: CASSERDKDSLLNQPQHF. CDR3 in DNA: TGTGCCAGCAGTGAAAGAGATAAGGACAGTCTCTTGAATCAGCCCCAGCATTTT.

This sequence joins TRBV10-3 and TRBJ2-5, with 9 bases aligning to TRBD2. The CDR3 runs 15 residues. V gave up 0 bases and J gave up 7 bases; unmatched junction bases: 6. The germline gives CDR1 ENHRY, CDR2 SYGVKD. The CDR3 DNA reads TGTGCCATCAGTGAGTCAAGCGGGGGGACGGGGACCCAGTACTTC. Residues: CAISESSGGTGTQYF.

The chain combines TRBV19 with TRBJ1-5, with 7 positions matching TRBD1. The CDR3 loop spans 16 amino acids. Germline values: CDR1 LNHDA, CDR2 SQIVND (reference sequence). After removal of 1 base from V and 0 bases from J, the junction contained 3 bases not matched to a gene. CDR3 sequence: CASSIVQGFSNQPQHF. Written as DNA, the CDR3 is TGTGCCAGTAGTATAGTACAGGGGTTTAGCAATCAGCCCCAGCATTTT.

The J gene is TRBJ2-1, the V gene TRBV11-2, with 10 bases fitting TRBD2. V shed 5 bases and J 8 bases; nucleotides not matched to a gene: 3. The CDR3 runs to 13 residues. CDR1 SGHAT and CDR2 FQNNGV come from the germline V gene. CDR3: CASSLAGDYEQFF. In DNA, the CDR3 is TGTGCCAGCAGCCTAGCGGGGGACTATGAGCAGTTCTTC.

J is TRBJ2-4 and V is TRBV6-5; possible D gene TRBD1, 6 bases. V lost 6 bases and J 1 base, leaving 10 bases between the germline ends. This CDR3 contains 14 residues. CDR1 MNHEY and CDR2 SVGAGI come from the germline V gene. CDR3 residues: CASSTTGAKNIQYF. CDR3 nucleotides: TGTGCCAGCAGCACTACAGGGGCCAAAAACATTCAGTACTTC.

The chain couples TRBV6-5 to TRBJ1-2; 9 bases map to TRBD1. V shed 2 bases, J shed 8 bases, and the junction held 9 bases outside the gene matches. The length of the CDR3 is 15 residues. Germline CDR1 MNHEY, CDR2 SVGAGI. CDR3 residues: CASSYGGQGRLGYTF. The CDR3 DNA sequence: TGTGCCAGCAGTTACGGCGGACAGGGGAGGTTGGGCTACACCTTC.

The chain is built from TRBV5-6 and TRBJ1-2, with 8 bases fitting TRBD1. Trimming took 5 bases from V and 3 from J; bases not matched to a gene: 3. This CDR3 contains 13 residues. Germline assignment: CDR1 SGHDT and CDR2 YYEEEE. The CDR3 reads CASSQGADYGYTF. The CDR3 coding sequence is TGTGCCAGCAGTCAGGGGGCGGACTATGGCTACACCTTC.

CDR3 coding DNA: TGTGCCAGCAGCCAGGACAGGGGCGCTCAGCCCCAGCATTTT. Its translation is CASSQDRGAQPQHF. V gene TRBV4-2 combines with J gene TRBJ1-5, with 9 bases matching TRBD1. The CDR3 extends over 14 amino acids. V shed 3 bases and J 6 bases; nucleotides not matched to a gene: 3. The germline V gene encodes CDR1 LGHNA and CDR2 YNFKEQ.